The 19 T cell receptor beta chains below come from one sample, sequenced in a study of shared clonotypes between healthy human individuals. Repertoires were generated with immunoSEQ multiplex PCR, while TCRdb's copy carries only in-frame clones and drops some. The data show about 680,000 clones, with less than 85% seen just once and approximately 1.8% held by the top ten. Sequencing was performed on memory CD4+ T cells sorted from blood. Indicated subset: CD45RA-negative fraction. The receptors were gathered from a woman in her 30s in good health.

The gene calls are TRBV25-1 and TRBJ2-7, with D perhaps matching TRBD2 (5 bases). With 3 bases removed from V and 3 bases from J, the gap between germline ends came to 15 bases. Germline loops: CDR1 MGHDK, CDR2 SYGVNS. There are 15 residues in the CDR3. DNA of the CDR3: TGTGCCAGCAGTGATTCACATTGGGGAGACTACGAGCAGTACTTC. Its protein product is CASSDSHWGDYEQYF.

V and J are TRBV28 and TRBJ1-5; D is ambiguous. Trimming shortened V by 8 bases and J by 0 bases, and 8 bases separated the two germline ends. The germline V gene encodes CDR1 MDHEN and CDR2 SYDVKM. The CDR3 runs to 13 residues. The CDR3 protein is CASCDSSNQPQHF. CDR3 in DNA: TGTGCCAGCTGCGACTCTAGCAATCAGCCCCAGCATTTT.

The J gene is TRBJ2-1, the V gene TRBV2, with 7 bases identical to TRBD2. V lost 5 bases and J lost 4; bases outside the gene matches: 2. Germline V gives CDR1 SNHLY, CDR2 FYNNEI. The CDR3 runs 13 residues. The CDR3 loop reads CASSWREYNEQFF. CDR3 nucleotides: TGTGCCAGCAGTTGGCGGGAGTACAATGAGCAGTTCTTC.

The V gene is TRBV6-6, the J gene TRBJ1-1; the match to TRBD1 covers 10 bases. Trimming removed 5 bases from V and 6 bases from J; junction bases left unmatched: 6. Germline V CDR1 and CDR2: MNHNY, SVGAGI (reference sequence). This CDR3 region has 14 residues. CDR3 region: CASSTRTGGPEAFF. The DNA for the CDR3 is TGTGCCAGCAGTACCCGGACAGGGGGTCCTGAAGCTTTCTTT.

This clone occurred once. This sequence joins TRBV11-3 and TRBJ2-1; D uncertain. The CDR3 runs to 11 residues. Germline V gene lookup returns CDR1 SGHNT and CDR2 YENEEA. V was clipped by 5 bases and J by 6 bases, with 5 bases between them. The CDR3 nucleotides are TGTGCCAGCAGCCATAGCAATGAGCAGTTCTTC. The encoded protein is CASSHSNEQFF.

The CDR3 sequence is CASSPRWPGATNEKLFF. The CDR3 region has the DNA TGTGCCAGCAGTCCCCGCTGGCCGGGGGCAACTAATGAAAAACTGTTTTTT. The chain is built from TRBV28 and TRBJ1-4, with a weak D call TRBD1 (5 bases). Trimming shortened V by 5 bases and J by 0 bases, and 16 bases separated the two germline ends. This CDR3 has 17 amino acids. The germline V gene encodes CDR1 MDHEN and CDR2 SYDVKM.

On this clone itself: The sample holds other DNA sequences that translate to the same CDR3. The J gene is TRBJ1-5, the V gene TRBV5-1; the D is unclear. Trimming stripped 0 bases from V and 4 bases from J, with 8 bases between. CDR3 length equals 14 residues. The germline V gene encodes CDR1 SGHRS and CDR2 YFSETQ. The CDR3 DNA follows: TGCGCCAGCAGCTTGGACGCGGGGAATCAGCCCCAGCATTTT. Residues: CASSLDAGNQPQHF.

The chain combines TRBV4-1 with TRBJ2-7, with no clear D. The CDR3 length is 15 residues. CDR1 is MGHRA and CDR2 is YSYEKL in the germline V gene. V lost 1 base and J 2 bases, leaving 12 bases between the germline ends. The CDR3 DNA follows: TGCGCCAGCAGCCAAGGACTGGGTCTGACCTACGAGCAGTACTTC. Its protein is CASSQGLGLTYEQYF.

The chain couples TRBV25-1 to TRBJ2-5; TRBD2 aligns across 8 bases. CDR1 MGHDK and CDR2 SYGVNS come from the germline V gene. The CDR3 extends over 17 amino acids. Losses at the gene ends were 4 bases for V and 0 bases for J; bases not matched to a gene: 10. The CDR3 loop reads CASSASGAGGNQETQYF. The CDR3 region has the DNA TGTGCCAGCAGTGCAAGCGGTGCGGGAGGCAACCAAGAGACCCAGTACTTC.

This clone showed up just a few times. J is TRBJ1-1 and V is TRBV5-1; the D is unclear. Trimming cost V 6 bases and J 0 bases, with 15 bases left between them. Germline CDR1 is SGHRS and CDR2 is YFSETQ. This CDR3 has 15 residues. CDR3 in DNA: TGCGCCAGCAAGGAGGTCGGAGTTTTGAACACTGAAGCTTTCTTT. Its protein is CASKEVGVLNTEAFF.

The V gene is TRBV4-1, the J gene TRBJ2-7, with a possible D match to TRBD1 (5 bases). CDR3 length: 15 amino acids. Trimming stripped 0 bases from V and 6 bases from J, with 15 bases between. The germline V gene has CDR1 MGHRA and CDR2 YSYEKL. The CDR3 sequence: CASSQDSHRGGEQYF. CDR3 DNA sequence: TGCGCCAGCAGCCAAGACTCACATAGGGGTGGCGAGCAGTACTTC.

Remarks on this clone: A junction boundary mismatches the germline segment, possibly from a read error. The rearrangement uses TRBV20-1 and TRBJ1-4; 9 bases line up with TRBD1. The CDR3 runs 11 residues. Germline assignment: CDR1 DFQATT and CDR2 SNEGSKA (reference sequence). The CDR3 DNA reads TGTGCGGGACAGGGTAACGAAAAACTGTTTTTT. It specifies CAGQGNEKLFF.

The chain couples TRBV20-1 to TRBJ1-1; D uncertain. Per germline, CDR1 DFQATT and CDR2 SNEGSKA (reference sequence). This CDR3 comprises 11 residues. V lost 5 bases, J lost 11 bases, and 15 bases lay in between. CDR3 nucleotides: TGCAGTGCTGGTCCGGGTTCGGGGGCTTTCTTT. It yields the protein CSAGPGSGAFF.

The chain links TRBV10-2 to TRBJ2-3, with TRBD2 matching 8 bases. The CDR3 is made up of 16 amino acids. Trimming cost V 3 bases and J 2 bases; bases outside gene matches: 7. Germline V gene lookup returns CDR1 WSHSY and CDR2 SAAADI. The DNA of the CDR3 is TGCGCCAGCAGTGATCTACGCGGGAGGTCCACAGATACGCAGTATTTT. It codes for CASSDLRGRSTDTQYF.

J is TRBJ1-2 and V is TRBV5-1; 7 bases agree with TRBD1. This CDR3 is built from 13 residues. The germline CDR1 and CDR2 sequences are SGHRS and YFSETQ. The V gene end was trimmed by 4 bases and the J gene end by 10 bases; junction bases not matched to a gene: 10. CDR3 in amino acids: CASSPHGQEAYTF. The CDR3 nucleotides read TGCGCCAGCAGCCCCCATGGACAGGAGGCCTACACCTTC.

The chain carries TRBV6-6 and TRBJ2-5, with 14 positions matching TRBD2. Germline V gives CDR1 MNHNY, CDR2 SVGAGI (reference sequence). This CDR3 spans 16 amino acids. V dropped 6 bases and J dropped 5; count of bases not matched to a gene: 8. CDR3 amino acids: CASRTPTSGGAETQYF. The CDR3 DNA sequence: TGTGCCAGCAGGACCCCGACTAGCGGGGGGGCGGAGACCCAGTACTTC.

The chain joins TRBV28 to TRBJ1-1, with a weak D call TRBD1 (5 bases). The CDR3 length is 13 residues. Trimming took 5 bases from V and 5 from J, leaving 12 bases between them. CDR1 and CDR2 from the germline V gene are MDHEN and SYDVKM. The CDR3 spells CASSPPWGTEAFF. For the CDR3, the DNA is TGTGCCAGCAGTCCCCCCTGGGGGACTGAAGCTTTCTTT.

The chain uses TRBV5-4 and TRBJ2-7; TRBD1 matches 10 bases. V shed 2 bases and J 7 bases; nucleotides not matched to a gene: 6. CDR3 length: 14 residues. Germline V gives CDR1 SGHNT, CDR2 YYREEE (reference sequence). The chain's CDR3 is CASSFGQGDREQYF. The DNA for the CDR3 is TGTGCCAGCAGCTTTGGACAGGGGGATAGGGAGCAGTACTTC.

Concerning this clone: Other nucleotide sequences in the sample specify the same CDR3. The V gene is TRBV5-1, the J gene TRBJ2-1; 9 bases line up with TRBD2. V was clipped by 4 bases and J by 4 bases; unmatched bases: 6. Germline-derived CDR1 and CDR2 are SGHRS and YFSETQ. The CDR3 extends over 15 amino acids. CDR3 in DNA: TGCGCCAGCAGCGTATCTAGCGGGACTTACAATGAGCAGTTCTTC. Translated: CASSVSSGTYNEQFF.